One T cell receptor beta chain is described in this entry. The antigen is unknown. These data are taken from a study of a mutant IDH1 vaccine in newly diagnosed glioma. The method was immunoSEQ multiplex PCR; TCRdb's version includes in-frame clones alone and lacks a portion of them. The table includes more than 50,000 clones, about 80% detected once. Time point meaning: week 11, during vaccination. One vaccine dose held 300 ug of mutant IDH1 20-mer peptide and came with topical imiquimod. This TCR was sampled from a man aged 50-59 years with glioma. The sample consisted of PBMCs, taken from a glioma patient whose treatment included an IDH1 peptide vaccine.

The CDR3 coding sequence is TGTGCCAGCAGCCAAGATACGAAAGGGACGGATGGCTACACCTTC. Amino acids: CASSQDTKGTDGYTF. The rearrangement links TRBV4-2 to TRBJ1-2; the D gene is possibly TRBD1 (5 bases). V shed 0 bases and J shed 6 bases, with 14 bases lying between them. CDR1 and CDR2 from the germline V gene are LGHNA and YNFKEQ. CDR3 length: 15 residues.